This T cell receptor (beta chain) was recorded in a study of identical twins. Regarding the study as a whole: Diverse VJ usage suggested most zero-insertion clonotypes were not invariant T cells.

TCRdb analysed the 5' RACE reads with MiXCR anew, one entry per CDR3 protein. The top ten hold around 0.47% of the sample, which has about 530,000 distinct CDR3 sequences, 20% to 25% seen once. On this clonotype itself: Its antigen is unknown.

This sample was also put to use in a study of yellow fever vaccine responses in identical twins.

The source material was CD4+ T cells sorted from blood. This sequence originates from a woman between 18 and 29 years old in good health.

The CDR3 nucleotides are TGTGCCAGCAGTGAAATGGGATCTGGGTCCTCACCGTGGCATTTT. It is translated as CASSEMGSGSSPWHF. The chain couples TRBV6-1 to TRBJ1-5; D gene uncertain. Germline CDR1 is MNHNS and CDR2 is SASEGT. V was trimmed by 2 bases and J by 15 bases, leaving 23 bases between them. The CDR3 has 15 amino acids.